The T cell receptor (beta chain) described here comes from a study of technical replicates of blood from a handful of donors. The germline V gene encodes CDR1 GTSNPN and CDR2 SVGIG (reference sequence). V was trimmed by 0 bases and J by 5 bases, leaving 9 bases between them. The CDR3 extends over 13 amino acids. Some clones are missing from TCRdb's copy, which holds only in-frame ones; the method was immunoSEQ multiplex PCR. The table has 50,000 to 80,000 clones, over 75% seen once; the top ten hold 4.6%. Sequencing used PBMCs. This receptor was obtained from a human donor in good health. Some clones in this sample may be carry-over from other donors' samples. This chain connects TRBV30 to TRBJ2-3; unclear D gene. CDR3 DNA sequence: TGTGCCTGGAGTGTACTGGAGCAAGATACGCAGTATTTT. Amino acids: CAWSVLEQDTQYF.